The rows below give T cell receptor beta chains drawn from one sample of a study of response to subunit inactivated influenza vaccine. TCRdb itself ran the RT-PCR reads through MiXCR, one entry per CDR3 protein. The sample contains under 550,000 distinct CDR3 sequences, 7.6% of which appear only once. Sequenced material: PBMCs from blood, taken less than 30 months after vaccination. The receptors derive from a man aged 50-75 years who received an inactivated influenza vaccine. The CDR3 runs from the conserved cysteine through the conserved F or W. Fields, in order: V gene, clone size, J gene, CDR3 protein. Size is stated for part of the rows, as once, few or many counts, or as a class when the clone is expanded.

V gene: TRBV10-3; clone size: many; J gene: TRBJ1-3; CDR3 protein: CAIRVSSSGNTIYF
V gene: TRBV12-3/TRBV12-4; clone size: few; J gene: TRBJ2-2; CDR3 protein: CASSHLAGELFF
V gene: TRBV25-1; clone size: many; J gene: TRBJ2-7; CDR3 protein: CASRETGLWAEQYF
V gene: TRBV10-3; clone size: many; J gene: TRBJ1-1; CDR3 protein: CASRGTGDNTEAFF
V gene: TRBV11-2; clone size: few; J gene: TRBJ1-4; CDR3 protein: CASSLERGARYEKLFF
V gene: TRBV7-6; clone size: many; J gene: TRBJ2-2; CDR3 protein: CASSLVAGTPNTGELFF
V gene: TRBV7-2; clone size: many; J gene: TRBJ2-7; CDR3 protein: CASRLRSSSYEQYF
V gene: TRBV10-2; clone size: NA; J gene: TRBJ1-1; CDR3 protein: CASSESRTTNTEAFF
V gene: TRBV20-1; clone size: few; J gene: TRBJ2-1; CDR3 protein: CSASLTSSYNEQFF
V gene: TRBV12-3/TRBV12-4; clone size: NA; J gene: TRBJ2-2; CDR3 protein: CASTFTGELFF
V gene: TRBV20-1; clone size: few; J gene: TRBJ2-3; CDR3 protein: CSAQGREYIDTQYF
V gene: TRBV7-2; clone size: few; J gene: TRBJ2-2; CDR3 protein: CASSVTSGRRTGELFF
V gene: TRBV5-1; clone size: many; J gene: TRBJ1-6; CDR3 protein: CASSLGTGGSYNSPLHF
V gene: TRBV5-1; clone size: few; J gene: TRBJ1-2; CDR3 protein: CASSLANRGDYGYTF